The 8 T cell receptor beta chains listed next were all sequenced from one sample in a study of OX40 agonist ivuxolimab in advanced cancers. Using immunoSEQ multiplex PCR, the repertoire was profiled, and TCRdb retains in-frame clones only, with some absent. The profile shows fewer than 45,000 clones, 60% to 85% of them singletons. Source: CD4+ or CD8+ T cells sorted from blood, taken in a trial of the OX40 agonist ivuxolimab. All receptors come from an adult with an advanced solid tumor such as melanoma, head and neck, liver or kidney cancer.

The rearrangement uses TRBV27 and TRBJ2-5; TRBD1 agrees at 7 bases. Losses at the gene ends were 5 bases for V and 5 bases for J; bases not matched to a gene: 8. The CDR3 totals 14 residues. The germline CDR1 and CDR2 sequences are MNHEY and SMNVEV (reference sequence). DNA of the CDR3: TGTGCCAGCAGTCCACAGGGGATTGTCGAGACCCAGTACTTC. Its translation is CASSPQGIVETQYF.

The chain combines TRBV21-1 with TRBJ2-7. TRBV21-1 is marked as a pseudogene. There are 15 residues in the CDR3. The CDR3 DNA follows: TGTGCCAGCAGCAAAGAAGGACCCGCTAATTACGAGCAGTACTTC. Residues: CASSKEGPANYEQYF.

CDR3 amino acids: CASSYWGGDNEQFF. The CDR3 bases are TGTGCCAGCAGTTACTGGGGGGGAGACAATGAGCAGTTCTTC. J is TRBJ2-1 and V is TRBV6-6, with 7 positions matching TRBD2. V was pared by 1 base and J by 5 bases, with 2 bases of the junction left unmatched. This CDR3 region has 14 residues. Germline assignment: CDR1 MNHNY and CDR2 SVGAGI (reference sequence).

This clone has more than one count but fewer than ten. CDR3 sequence: CASIAGELNYGYTF. The CDR3 coding sequence is TGTGCCAGCATTGCGGGGGAGCTTAACTATGGCTACACCTTC. The chain links TRBV2 to TRBJ1-2, with D possibly TRBD1 on 5 matching bases. Germline CDR1 reads SNHLY; CDR2 reads FYNNEI. The CDR3 totals 14 residues. V lost 7 bases and J 1 base, leaving 13 bases between the germline ends.

The V and J genes are TRBV7-6 and TRBJ1-3; D ambiguous. The V gene lost 3 bases and the J gene lost 2 bases, with 11 bases spanning the gap. CDR1 is SGHVS and CDR2 is FNYEAQ in the germline V gene. This CDR3 region has 15 residues. Written as DNA, the CDR3 is TGTGCCAGCAGCTTGGAAGGGATGACTGGAAACACCATATATTTT. This encodes CASSLEGMTGNTIYF.

To note about this clone: The junction departs from the called germline gene at one end, perhaps through a read error. J is TRBJ2-3 and V is TRBV27; no clear D gene. The CDR3 consists of 13 residues. Germline CDR1 is MNHEY and CDR2 is SMNVEV (reference sequence). CDR3 DNA sequence: TGTGCCAGCAGTTTATCGACCGGGCAGGTGGTCGTCTTT. It specifies CASSLSTGQVVVF.

V gene TRBV7-8 combines with J gene TRBJ1-5; D gene ambiguous. The CDR3 is 13 residues long. In germline, CDR1 is SGHVS, CDR2 FQNEAQ. Trimming stripped 2 bases from V and 3 bases from J, with 5 bases between. In nucleotides, the CDR3 is TGTGCCAGCAGCTTATCATTCAATCAGCCCCAGCATTTT. Translation gives CASSLSFNQPQHF.

The chain uses TRBV10-3 and TRBJ2-3, with D perhaps TRBD2 (7 bases). V lost 6 bases to trimming and J lost 2 bases, with 15 bases between them. Germline V gene lookup returns CDR1 ENHRY and CDR2 SYGVKD. The CDR3 contains 15 residues. CDR3 DNA sequence: TGTGCCATCAGCGGGGGGCAGAGTCTCACAGATACGCAGTATTTT. The encoded protein is CAISGGQSLTDTQYF.